A selection of T cell receptor beta chains follows, all from one sample in a study of CD8+ T cells in alopecia areata. TCRdb keeps only in-frame clones here, not all; method: immunoSEQ multiplex PCR. The repertoire consists of 190,000 or so clones, with about 60% occurring once and the leading ten covering roughly an eighth. The sequencing used CD8+ T cells sorted from blood, collected at week 24, from a patient treated with tofacitinib. The receptors come from a human donor with alopecia areata. Both conserved end residues are part of each CDR3. D genes are given only for firm matches. Not every row has a clone size; where given, it reads once, few, many or a size class.

J	size	D	V	CDR3	DNA
TRBJ2-1	NA	NA	TRBV29-1	CSANSGTPSYNEQFF	TGCAGCGCCAACTCCGGGACACCCTCCTACAATGAGCAGTTCTTC
TRBJ2-1	NA	NA	TRBV4-1	CASSQAPGPNEQFF	TGCGCCAGCAGCCAAGCCCCGGGGCCCAATGAGCAGTTCTTC
TRBJ2-1	few	TRBD2	TRBV7-8	CASSLRTSPYNEQFF	TGTGCCAGCAGCTTACGGACTAGCCCCTACAATGAGCAGTTCTTC
TRBJ2-5	NA	NA	TRBV25-1	CASSELGHETQYF	TGTGCCAGCAGTGAACTAGGGCACGAGACCCAGTACTTC
TRBJ1-3	NA	NA	TRBV2	CASRTGNTIYF	TGTGCCAGCCGGACGGGAAACACCATATATTTT
TRBJ2-5	NA	NA	TRBV19	CASKASLEETQYF	TGTGCCAGTAAAGCCTCCCTGGAAGAGACCCAGTACTTC
TRBJ1-1	NA	NA	TRBV4-1	CASSHRTANTEAFF	TGCGCCAGCAGCCACAGGACAGCGAACACTGAAGCTTTCTTT
TRBJ1-2	NA	NA	TRBV9	CASSVDPDVGYGYTF	TGTGCCAGCAGCGTAGACCCTGATGTGGGCTATGGCTACACCTTC
TRBJ2-7	NA	NA	TRBV5-1	CASRASYEQYF	TGCGCCAGCCGAGCCTCCTACGAGCAGTACTTC
TRBJ1-5	NA	NA	TRBV7-9	CASSPSLNNQPQHF	TGTGCCAGCAGCCCCTCCCTTAACAATCAGCCCCAGCATTTT
TRBJ1-4	NA	TRBD1	TRBV13	CASSSGQGEKLFF	TGTGCCAGCAGCTCTGGACAGGGTGAAAAACTGTTTTTT
TRBJ2-1	NA	NA	TRBV4-1	CASSQASQAPEQFF	TGCGCCAGCAGCCAAGCCTCTCAGGCTCCCGAGCAGTTCTTC
TRBJ1-1	NA	NA	TRBV10-3	CAIKLTGTNTEAFF	TGTGCCATCAAATTGACAGGTACGAACACTGAAGCTTTCTTT
TRBJ1-1	NA	NA	TRBV5-6	CASILRQRTEAFF	TGTGCCAGCATCCTGCGGCAGCGGACTGAAGCTTTCTTT
TRBJ2-5	NA	NA	TRBV28	CASSSPPETQYF	TGTGCCAGCAGTTCCCCCCCCGAGACCCAGTACTTC
TRBJ1-2	once	TRBD1	TRBV13	CASSAPPGQGYGYTF	TGTGCCAGCAGCGCCCCGCCGGGACAGGGGTATGGCTACACCTTC
TRBJ2-7	few	NA	TRBV16	CASSQSLAYEQYF	TGTGCCAGCAGCCAATCTCTAGCGTACGAGCAGTACTTC
TRBJ2-2	NA	NA	TRBV5-6	CASSLGRNTGELFF	TGTGCCAGCAGCCTGGGACGAAACACCGGGGAGCTGTTTTTT
TRBJ2-7	NA	TRBD1	TRBV19	CASSPFRQGAQGEQYF	TGTGCCAGTAGTCCCTTCCGACAGGGGGCGCAAGGCGAGCAGTACTTC
TRBJ2-7	NA	NA	TRBV7-9	CASSSEGSYEQYF	TGTGCCAGCAGCTCGGAGGGCTCCTACGAGCAGTACTTC
TRBJ1-2	once	NA	TRBV25-1	CASRQGGGYTF	TGTGCCAGCAGACAGGGAGGGGGCTACACCTTC